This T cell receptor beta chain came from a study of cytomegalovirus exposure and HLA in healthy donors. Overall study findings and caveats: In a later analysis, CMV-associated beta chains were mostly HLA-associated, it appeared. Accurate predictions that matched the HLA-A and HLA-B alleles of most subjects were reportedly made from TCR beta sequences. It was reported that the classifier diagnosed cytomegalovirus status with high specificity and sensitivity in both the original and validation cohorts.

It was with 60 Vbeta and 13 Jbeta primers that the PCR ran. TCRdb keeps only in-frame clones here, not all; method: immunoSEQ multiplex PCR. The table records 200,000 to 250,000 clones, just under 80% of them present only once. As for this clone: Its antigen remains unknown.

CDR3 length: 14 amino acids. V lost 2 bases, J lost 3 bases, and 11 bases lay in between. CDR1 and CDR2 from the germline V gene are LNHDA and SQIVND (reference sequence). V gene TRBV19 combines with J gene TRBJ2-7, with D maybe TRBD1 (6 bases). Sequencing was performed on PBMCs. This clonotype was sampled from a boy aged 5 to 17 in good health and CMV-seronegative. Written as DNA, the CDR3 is TGTGCCAGTAGTATACGGGACAACTTCTACGAGCAGTACTTC. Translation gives CASSIRDNFYEQYF.